The sequence of this TCR beta chain was determined in a study of T cells after posttransplantation cyclophosphamide. The germline CDR1 and CDR2 sequences are MGHRA and YSYEKL. The CDR3 length is 19 residues. V was clipped by 1 base and J by 11 bases; unmatched bases: 22. Produced via immunoSEQ multiplex PCR; TCRdb's table is partial and in-frame only. The sample lists 14,000 or so clones, 76% seen once, with roughly 1.2% in the top ten. The sequence was obtained from a man in his forties or fifties. The chain is built from TRBV4-1 and TRBJ1-5, with 8 bases fitting TRBD1. Sequencing was performed on memory CD4+ T cells sorted from PBMCs. The chain's CDR3 is CASSQVSGKGQGSSRAQHF. The CDR3 bases are TGCGCCAGCAGCCAAGTTTCGGGCAAAGGACAGGGATCGAGTAGGGCCCAGCATTTT.